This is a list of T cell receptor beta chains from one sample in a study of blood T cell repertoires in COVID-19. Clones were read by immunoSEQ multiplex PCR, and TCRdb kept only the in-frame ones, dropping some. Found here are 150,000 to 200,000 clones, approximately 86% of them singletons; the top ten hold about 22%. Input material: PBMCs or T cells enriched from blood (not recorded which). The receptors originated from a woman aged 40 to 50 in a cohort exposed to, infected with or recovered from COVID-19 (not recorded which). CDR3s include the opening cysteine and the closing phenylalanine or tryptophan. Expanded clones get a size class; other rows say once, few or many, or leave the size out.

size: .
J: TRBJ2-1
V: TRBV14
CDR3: CASSKEARGIYNEQFF

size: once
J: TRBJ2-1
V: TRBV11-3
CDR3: CASSGQVNYNEQFF

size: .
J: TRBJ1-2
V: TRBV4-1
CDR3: CASSQHQGRHYGYTF

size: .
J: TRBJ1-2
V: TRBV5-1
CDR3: CASSPRGATGNYGYTF

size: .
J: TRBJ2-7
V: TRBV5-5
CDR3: CASSGTSREQYF

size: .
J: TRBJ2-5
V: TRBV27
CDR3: CASSSRDRGGETQYF

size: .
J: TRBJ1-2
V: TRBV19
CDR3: CASRSRDREDGYTF

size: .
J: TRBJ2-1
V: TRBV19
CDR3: CASSMDRDYSYNEQFF

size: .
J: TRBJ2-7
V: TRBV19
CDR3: CASSAQQGYEQYF

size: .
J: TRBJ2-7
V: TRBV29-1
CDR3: CSVGDNSYEQYF

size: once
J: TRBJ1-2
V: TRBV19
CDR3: CASIPSGHWLDGYTF

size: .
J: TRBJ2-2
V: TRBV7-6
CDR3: CASSRYRGDTGELFF

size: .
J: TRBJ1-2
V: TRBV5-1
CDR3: CASSWAGTGDGYTF

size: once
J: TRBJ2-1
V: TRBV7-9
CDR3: CASSLGLAGAGQFF

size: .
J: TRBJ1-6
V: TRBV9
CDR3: CASSVAGNNSPLHF

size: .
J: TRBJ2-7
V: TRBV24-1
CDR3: CATSDSGTGAYEQYF

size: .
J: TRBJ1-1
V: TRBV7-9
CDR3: CASSYGTANTEAFF

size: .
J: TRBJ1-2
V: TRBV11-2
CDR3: CASSLGSYGYTF

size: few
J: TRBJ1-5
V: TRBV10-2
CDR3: CASSNTGGRNQPQHF

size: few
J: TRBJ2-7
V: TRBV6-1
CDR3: CASSEASGDPYEQYF

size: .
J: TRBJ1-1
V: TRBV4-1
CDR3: CASSQNGGDTEAFF

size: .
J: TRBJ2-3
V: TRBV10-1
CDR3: CASSQDRVADTQYF